This TCR beta chain was retrieved from a study of resident and recirculating memory T cells in vitiligo. Study as a whole: Shave-biopsy epidermis from lesional and nonlesional skin was sequenced alongside PBMCs.

The study's findings and limits: Clonality differed among vitiligo lesions, with no unique dominant clone.

Here immunoSEQ multiplex PCR was the method, and the copy in TCRdb shows in-frame clones only, minus some. The sample has tens of thousands of clones; 90% to 95% are singletons. A word on this clone: Its antigen is not known.

Stable vitiligo meant no lesion change over the previous 6 months. Anyone treated within the previous three months was excluded. Germline V gene sequence: CDR1 SGHVS, CDR2 FQNEAQ. The CDR3 runs to 13 residues. V was cut by 1 base and J by 5 bases, with 8 bases left in between. The chain carries TRBV7-8 and TRBJ2-5, with D hard to call. Sequencing was done on a sample of blood. This TCR came from a male donor with vitiligo. The CDR3 region is CASSLVVLETQYF. In nucleotides, the CDR3 is TGTGCCAGCAGCTTAGTCGTGTTGGAGACCCAGTACTTC.